This is a list of T cell receptor beta chains from one sample in a study of response to subunit inactivated influenza vaccine. MiXCR was run by TCRdb on the RT-PCR reads, yielding one entry per CDR3 protein. The sample shows 860,000 or so distinct CDR3 sequences, approximately 22% of them seen only once. Sample: PBMCs from blood, taken roughly 5 days after vaccination. The receptors derive from a man in his forties or fifties who received an inactivated influenza vaccine. The CDR3 runs from the conserved cysteine through the conserved F or W. D genes are given only for firm matches. Clone size appears in some rows only: once, few, many, or a class for an expanded clone.

>TRBV18|many|TRBJ1-1|.
CASSPTSEARTEAFF
TGTGCCAGCTCACCTACTAGCGAGGCGAGGACTGAAGCTTTCTTT
>TRBV20-1|.|TRBJ2-7|TRBD2
CSASRREGLGEQYF
TGCAGTGCTAGCCGGCGGGAGGGCCTGGGCGAGCAGTACTTC
>TRBV10-3|.|TRBJ1-2|.
CAISELTGPNYGYTF
TGTGCCATCAGTGAGCTTACGGGCCCTAACTATGGCTACACCTTC
>TRBV3-1|.|TRBJ2-7|.
CASSQAGGRYEQYF
TGTGCCAGCAGCCAAGCCGGCGGCCGTTACGAGCAGTACTTC
>TRBV9|.|TRBJ2-3|TRBD2
CASSHPLAGGPSLDTQYF
TGTGCCAGCAGTCACCCGCTAGCGGGAGGGCCGAGTCTAGATACGCAGTATTTT
>TRBV29-1|.|TRBJ2-7|.
CSVKNYEQYF
TGCAGCGTTAAAAACTACGAGCAGTACTTC
>TRBV7-2|few|TRBJ1-5|.
CASSLEGGDSNQPQHF
TGTGCCAGCAGCTTGGAGGGAGGGGATAGCAATCAGCCCCAGCATTTT
>TRBV5-6|.|TRBJ2-3|.
CASSFGGTTDTQYF
TGTGCCAGCAGCTTCGGCGGGACGACAGATACGCAGTATTTT
>TRBV20-1|many|TRBJ2-1|.
CSALLAPSSYNEQFF
TGCAGTGCTCTCTTAGCGCCCAGCTCCTACAATGAGCAGTTCTTC
>TRBV30|once|TRBJ2-1|.
CASARRGSLENEQFF
TGTGCCTCCGCGCGGCGGGGTTCCTTGGAGAATGAGCAGTTCTTC
>TRBV5-5|.|TRBJ1-1|TRBD1
CASSLLLQGEGAFF
TGTGCCAGCAGCTTGCTCCTTCAGGGGGAGGGAGCTTTCTTT
>TRBV20-1|.|TRBJ2-5|.
CSASPRPGYQETQYF
TGCAGTGCTAGTCCCCGTCCGGGTTACCAAGAGACCCAGTACTTC
>TRBV6-6|.|TRBJ1-1|.
CASSYDGKTEAFF
TGTGCCAGCAGTTACGACGGGAAGACTGAAGCTTTCTTT
>TRBV20-1|.|TRBJ2-3|TRBD2
CSARDLLAGTADTQYF
TGCAGTGCTAGAGATCTACTAGCGGGGACAGCAGATACGCAGTATTTT
>TRBV18|.|TRBJ2-5|.
CASSPVAIQETQYF
TGTGCCAGCTCACCTGTGGCAATCCAAGAGACCCAGTACTTC
>TRBV7-9|.|TRBJ2-2|.
CASTDGHLNTGELFF
TGTGCCAGCACCGACGGTCATCTAAACACCGGGGAGCTGTTTTTT
>TRBV6-5|few|TRBJ2-3|.
CASSYNSGSTDTQYF
TGTGCCAGCAGTTACAACAGCGGGAGCACAGATACGCAGTATTTT
>TRBV5-6|few|TRBJ2-7|.
CASRSRSYEQYF
TGTGCCAGCAGATCGCGGAGCTACGAGCAGTACTTC
>TRBV10-3|.|TRBJ2-1|TRBD2
CAISDTNSGRAREQIF
TGTGCCATCAGTGATACCAATAGCGGGAGGGCCCGGGAGCAGATCTTC
>TRBV20-1|.|TRBJ2-7|.
CSARDKTYEQYF
TGCAGTGCTAGAGATAAAACCTACGAGCAGTACTTC
>TRBV18|.|TRBJ1-4|TRBD1
CASSPPGGGEKLFF
TGTGCCAGCTCACCACCGGGAGGGGGCGAAAAACTGTTTTTT
>TRBV21-1|.|TRBJ2-2|.
CASSKFNLAGTEELFF
TGTGCCAGCAGCAAATTTAACCTAGCGGGAACCGAGGAGCTGTTTTTT
>TRBV7-6|.|TRBJ1-1|.
CASSLGSRARNTEAFF
TGTGCCAGCAGCTTAGGGAGCAGGGCTAGGAACACTGAAGCTTTCTTT